This T cell receptor (beta chain) was identified during a study of CD8 T cells in ankylosing spondylitis. This clonotype came up many times. Making the TCR beta libraries involved quantitative 5'-RACE with molecular barcodes. TCRdb re-called the 5' RACE reads with MiXCR, one entry per CDR3 protein. This sample has approximately 350,000 distinct CDR3 sequences, with 20% found just once. The CDR3 is made up of 15 amino acids. Germline CDR1 MGHDK, CDR2 SYGVNS. V was pared by 4 bases and J by 1 base, with 14 bases between. The TCR comes from a male donor with ankylosing spondylitis or in good health (not recorded which). Sequencing input: blood, either unsorted or a sorted T cell fraction (not recorded which). The chain employs TRBV25-1 and TRBJ2-7, with TRBD2 as a possible D gene (6 bases). The CDR3, as DNA: TGTGCCAGCAGTGGTTCCGGGACTGGGTCCTACGAGCAGTACTTC. Residues: CASSGSGTGSYEQYF.